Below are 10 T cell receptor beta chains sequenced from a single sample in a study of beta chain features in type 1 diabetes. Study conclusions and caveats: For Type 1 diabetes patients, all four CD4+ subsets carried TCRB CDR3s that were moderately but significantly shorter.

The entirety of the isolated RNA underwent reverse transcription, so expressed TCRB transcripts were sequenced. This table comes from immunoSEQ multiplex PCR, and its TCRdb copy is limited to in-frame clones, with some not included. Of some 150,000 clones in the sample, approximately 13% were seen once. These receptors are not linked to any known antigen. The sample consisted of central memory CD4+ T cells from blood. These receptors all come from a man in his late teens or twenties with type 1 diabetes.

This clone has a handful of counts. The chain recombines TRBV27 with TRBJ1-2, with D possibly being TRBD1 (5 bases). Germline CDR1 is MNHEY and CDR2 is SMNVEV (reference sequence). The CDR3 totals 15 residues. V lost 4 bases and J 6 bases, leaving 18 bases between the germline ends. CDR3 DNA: TGTGCCAGCAGTTCTCGGCCAGGCTTAGGGGATGGCTACACCTTC. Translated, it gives CASSSRPGLGDGYTF.

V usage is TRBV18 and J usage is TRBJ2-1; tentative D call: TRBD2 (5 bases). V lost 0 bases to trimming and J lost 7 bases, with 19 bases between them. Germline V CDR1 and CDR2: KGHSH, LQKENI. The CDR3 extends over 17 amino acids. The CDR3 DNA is TGTGCCAGCTCACCACCGTCTACTACTAAGCGGCGTAATGAGCAGTTCTTC. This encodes CASSPPSTTKRRNEQFF.

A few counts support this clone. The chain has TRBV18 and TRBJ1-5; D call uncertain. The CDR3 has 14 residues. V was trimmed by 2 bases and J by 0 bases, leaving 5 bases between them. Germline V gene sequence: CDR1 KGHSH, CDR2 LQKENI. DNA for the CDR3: TGTGCCAGCTCACCAGCCGATAGCAATCAGCCCCAGCATTTT. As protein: CASSPADSNQPQHF.

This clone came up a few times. CDR3: CAWSVGRSTYYTF. CDR3 nucleotides: TGTGCCTGGAGTGTAGGCAGGTCTACCTACTACACCTTC. This chain joins TRBV30 and TRBJ1-2, with D unclear. CDR3 size: 13 residues. Trimming left V 0 bases short and J 10 bases short, with 15 bases between. Per the germline V gene, CDR1 is GTSNPN and CDR2 is SVGIG (reference sequence).

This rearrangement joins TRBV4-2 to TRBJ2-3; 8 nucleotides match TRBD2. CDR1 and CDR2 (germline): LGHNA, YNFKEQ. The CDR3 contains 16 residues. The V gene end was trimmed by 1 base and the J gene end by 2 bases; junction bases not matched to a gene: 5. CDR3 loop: CASSQVQRGNTDTQYF. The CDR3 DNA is TGTGCCAGCAGCCAAGTACAGCGGGGGAACACAGATACGCAGTATTTT.

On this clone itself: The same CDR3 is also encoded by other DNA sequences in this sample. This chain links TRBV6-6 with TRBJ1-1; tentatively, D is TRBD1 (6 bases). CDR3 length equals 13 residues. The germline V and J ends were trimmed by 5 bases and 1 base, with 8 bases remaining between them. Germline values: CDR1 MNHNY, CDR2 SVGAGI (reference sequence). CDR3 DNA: TGTGCCAGCAGTAGGGGACAGAACACTGAAGCTTTCTTT. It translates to CASSRGQNTEAFF.

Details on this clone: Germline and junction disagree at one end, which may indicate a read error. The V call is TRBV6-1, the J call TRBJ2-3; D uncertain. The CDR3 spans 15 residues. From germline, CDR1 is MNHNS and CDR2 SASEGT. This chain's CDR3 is CSSSVSILGTDTQYF. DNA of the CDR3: TGTTCCAGCAGTGTCTCAATCCTGGGCACAGATACGCAGTATTTT.

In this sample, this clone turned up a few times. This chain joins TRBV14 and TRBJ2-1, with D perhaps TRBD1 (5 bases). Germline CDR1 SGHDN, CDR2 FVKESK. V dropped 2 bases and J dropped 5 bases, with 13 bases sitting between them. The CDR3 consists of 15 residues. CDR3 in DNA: TGTGCCAGCAGCCAAAGACAGCAATACAACAATGAGCAGTTCTTC. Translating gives CASSQRQQYNNEQFF.

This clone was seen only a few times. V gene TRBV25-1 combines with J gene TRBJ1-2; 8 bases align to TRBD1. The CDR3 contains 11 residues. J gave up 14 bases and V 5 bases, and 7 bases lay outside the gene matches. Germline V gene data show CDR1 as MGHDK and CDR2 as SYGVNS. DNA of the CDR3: TGTGCCAGCAGTACTCAGGACAGGGAAACCTTC. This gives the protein CASSTQDRETF.

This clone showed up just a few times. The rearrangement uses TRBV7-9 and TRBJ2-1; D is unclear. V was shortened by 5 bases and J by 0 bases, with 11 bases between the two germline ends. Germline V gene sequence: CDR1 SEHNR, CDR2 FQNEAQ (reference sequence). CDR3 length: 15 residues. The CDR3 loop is CASSPPESSYNEQFF. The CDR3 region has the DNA TGTGCCAGCAGCCCACCGGAAAGCTCCTACAATGAGCAGTTCTTC.